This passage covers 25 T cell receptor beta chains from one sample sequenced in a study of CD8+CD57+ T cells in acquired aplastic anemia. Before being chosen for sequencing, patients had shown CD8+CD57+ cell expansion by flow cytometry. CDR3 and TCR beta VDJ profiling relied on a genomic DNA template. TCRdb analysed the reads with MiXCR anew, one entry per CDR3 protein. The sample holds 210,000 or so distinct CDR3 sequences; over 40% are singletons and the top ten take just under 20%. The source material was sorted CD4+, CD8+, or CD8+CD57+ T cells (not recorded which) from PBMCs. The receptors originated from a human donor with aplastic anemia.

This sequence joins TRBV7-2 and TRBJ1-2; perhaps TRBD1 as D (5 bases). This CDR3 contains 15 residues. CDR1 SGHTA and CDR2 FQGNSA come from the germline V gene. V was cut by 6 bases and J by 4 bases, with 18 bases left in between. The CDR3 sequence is CASSPPRGGGYGYTF. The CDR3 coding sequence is TGTGCCAGCAGTCCCCCTAGGGGAGGAGGCTATGGCTACACCTTC. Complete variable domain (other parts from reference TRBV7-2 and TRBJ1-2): GAGVSQSPSNKVTEKGKDVELRCDPISGHTALYWYRQSLGQGLEFLIYFQGNSAPDKSGLPSDRFSAERTGGSVSTLTIQRTQQEDSAVYLCASSPPRGGGYGYTFGSGTRLTVV.

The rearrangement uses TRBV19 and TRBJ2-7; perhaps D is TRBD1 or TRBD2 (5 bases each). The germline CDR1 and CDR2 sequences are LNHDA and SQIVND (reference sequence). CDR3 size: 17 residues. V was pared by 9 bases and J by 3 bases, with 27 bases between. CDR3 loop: CASSRGTGVQTYYEQYF. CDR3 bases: TGTGCCAGCAGCCGGGGAACAGGAGTCCAAACGTACTACGAGCAGTACTTC.

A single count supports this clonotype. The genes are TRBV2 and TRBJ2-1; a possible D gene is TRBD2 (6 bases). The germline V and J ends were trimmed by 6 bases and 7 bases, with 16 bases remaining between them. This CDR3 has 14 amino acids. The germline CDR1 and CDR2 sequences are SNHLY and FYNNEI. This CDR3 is CASRSLGGANEQFF. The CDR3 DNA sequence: TGTGCCAGCAGATCCCTCGGGGGAGCGAATGAGCAGTTCTTC.

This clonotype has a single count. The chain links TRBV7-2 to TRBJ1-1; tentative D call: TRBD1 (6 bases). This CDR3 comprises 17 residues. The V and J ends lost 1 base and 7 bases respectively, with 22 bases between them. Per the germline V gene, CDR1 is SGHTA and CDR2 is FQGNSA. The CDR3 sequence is CASSLDLAGGAYNEAFF. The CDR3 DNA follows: TGTGCCAGCAGCTTAGATCTAGCGGGGGGGGCGTACAATGAAGCTTTCTTT.

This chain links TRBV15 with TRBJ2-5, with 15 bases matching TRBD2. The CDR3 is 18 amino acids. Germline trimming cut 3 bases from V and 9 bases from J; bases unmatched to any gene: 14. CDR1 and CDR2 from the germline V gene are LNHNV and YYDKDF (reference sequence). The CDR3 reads CATSSPRGLAGGFGAQYF. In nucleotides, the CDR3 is TGTGCCACCAGCAGCCCAAGGGGACTAGCGGGGGGTTTTGGTGCCCAGTACTTC.

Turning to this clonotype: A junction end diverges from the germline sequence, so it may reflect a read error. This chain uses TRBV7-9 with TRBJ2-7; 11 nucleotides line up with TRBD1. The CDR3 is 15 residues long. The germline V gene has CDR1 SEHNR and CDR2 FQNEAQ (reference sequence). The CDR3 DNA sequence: TGCGCCTGCAGCCAAGGGACAGGGGGCTCCTACGAGCAGTACTTC. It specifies CACSQGTGGSYEQYF.

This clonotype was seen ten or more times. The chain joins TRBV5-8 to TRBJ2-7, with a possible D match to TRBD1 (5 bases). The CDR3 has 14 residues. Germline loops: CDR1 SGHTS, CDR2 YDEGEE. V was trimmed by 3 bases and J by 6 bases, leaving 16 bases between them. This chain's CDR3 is CASSSLRQGSEQYF. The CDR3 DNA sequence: TGTGCCAGCAGCTCCCTGAGGCAGGGTAGCGAGCAGTACTTC.

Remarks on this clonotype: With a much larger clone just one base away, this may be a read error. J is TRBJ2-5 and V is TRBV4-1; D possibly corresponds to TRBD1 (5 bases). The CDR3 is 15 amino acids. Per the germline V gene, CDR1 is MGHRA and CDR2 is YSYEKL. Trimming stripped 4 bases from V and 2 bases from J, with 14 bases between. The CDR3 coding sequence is TGCGCCAGCAGCCGAGAAGGGGTGGGGCAAGAGACCCAGTACTTC. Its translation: CASSREGVGQETQYF.

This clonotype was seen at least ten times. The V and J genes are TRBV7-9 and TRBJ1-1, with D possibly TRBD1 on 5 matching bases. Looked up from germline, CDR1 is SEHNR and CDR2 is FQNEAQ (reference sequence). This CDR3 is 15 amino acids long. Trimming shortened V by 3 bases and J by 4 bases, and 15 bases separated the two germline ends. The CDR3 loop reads CASSLFAGKGTEAFF. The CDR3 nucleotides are TGTGCCAGCAGCTTGTTCGCAGGGAAGGGCACTGAAGCTTTCTTT.

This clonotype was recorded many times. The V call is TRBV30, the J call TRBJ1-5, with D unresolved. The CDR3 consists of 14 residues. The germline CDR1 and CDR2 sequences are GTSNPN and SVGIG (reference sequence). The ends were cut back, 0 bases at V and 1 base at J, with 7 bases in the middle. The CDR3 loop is CAWSVGRSNQPQHF. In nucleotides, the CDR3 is TGTGCCTGGAGTGTAGGGCGGAGCAATCAGCCCCAGCATTTT.

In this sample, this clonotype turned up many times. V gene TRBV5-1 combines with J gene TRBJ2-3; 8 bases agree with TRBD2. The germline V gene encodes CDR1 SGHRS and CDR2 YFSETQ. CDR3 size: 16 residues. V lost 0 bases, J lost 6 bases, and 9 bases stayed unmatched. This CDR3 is CASSLGRGGRVDTQYF. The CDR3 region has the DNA TGCGCCAGCAGCTTGGGTCGGGGGGGCCGGGTGGATACGCAGTATTTT.

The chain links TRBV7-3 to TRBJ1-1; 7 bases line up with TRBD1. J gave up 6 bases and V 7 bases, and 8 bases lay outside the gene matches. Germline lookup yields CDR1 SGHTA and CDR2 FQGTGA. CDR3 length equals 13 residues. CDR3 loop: CASKFGTDAEAFF. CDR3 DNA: TGTGCCAGCAAATTCGGGACAGACGCTGAAGCTTTCTTT.

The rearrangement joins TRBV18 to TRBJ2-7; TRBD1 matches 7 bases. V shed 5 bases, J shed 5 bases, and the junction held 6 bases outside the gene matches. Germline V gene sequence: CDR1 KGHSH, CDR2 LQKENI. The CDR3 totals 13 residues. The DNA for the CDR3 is TGTGCCAGCTCATCGCTGACAGGGAACGAGCAGTACTTC. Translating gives CASSSLTGNEQYF.

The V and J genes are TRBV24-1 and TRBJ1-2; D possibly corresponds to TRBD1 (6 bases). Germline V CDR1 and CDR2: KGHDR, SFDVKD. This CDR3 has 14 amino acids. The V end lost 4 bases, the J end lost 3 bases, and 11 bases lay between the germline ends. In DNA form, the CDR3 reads TGTGCCACCAGTGACCCCGGGACATACTATGGCTACACCTTC. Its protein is CATSDPGTYYGYTF.

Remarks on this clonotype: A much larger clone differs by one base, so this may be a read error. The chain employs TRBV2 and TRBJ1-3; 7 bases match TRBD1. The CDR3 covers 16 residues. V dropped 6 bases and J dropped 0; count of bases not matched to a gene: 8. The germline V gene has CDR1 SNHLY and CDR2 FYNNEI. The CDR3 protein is CASSSQGSSSGNTIYF. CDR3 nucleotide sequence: TGTGCCAGCAGCTCACAGGGGTCGAGCTCTGGAAACACCATATATTTT. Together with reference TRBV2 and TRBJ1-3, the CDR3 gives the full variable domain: EPEVTQTPSHQVTQMGQEVILRCVPISNHLYFYWYRQILGQKVEFLVSFYNNEISEKSEIFDDQFSVERPDGSNFTLKIRSTKLEDSAMYFCASSSQGSSSGNTIYFGEGSWLTVV.

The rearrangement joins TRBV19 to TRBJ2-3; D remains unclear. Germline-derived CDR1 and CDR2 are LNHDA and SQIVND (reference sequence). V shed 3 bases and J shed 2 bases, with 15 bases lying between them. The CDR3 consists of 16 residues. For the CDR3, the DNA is TGTGCCAGTAGTATTCCCCAGGCCTTCCACACAGATACGCAGTATTTT. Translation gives CASSIPQAFHTDTQYF.

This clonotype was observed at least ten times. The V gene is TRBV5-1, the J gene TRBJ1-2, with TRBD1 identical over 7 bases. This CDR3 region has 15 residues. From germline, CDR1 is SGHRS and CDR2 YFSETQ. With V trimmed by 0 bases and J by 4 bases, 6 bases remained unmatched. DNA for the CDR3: TGCGCCAGCAGCTTGGAACTAGGGACAGTCTATGGCTACACCTTC. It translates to CASSLELGTVYGYTF.

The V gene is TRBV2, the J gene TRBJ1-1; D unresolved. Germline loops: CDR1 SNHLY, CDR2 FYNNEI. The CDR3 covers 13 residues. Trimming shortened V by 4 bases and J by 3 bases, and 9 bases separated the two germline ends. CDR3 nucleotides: TGTGCCAGCAGTGTTGGGAGTTACACTGAAGCTTTCTTT. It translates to CASSVGSYTEAFF.

The CDR3 reads CATRHGYDPFNEQFF. The CDR3 DNA reads as TGTGCCACCAGACATGGGTACGATCCCTTCAATGAGCAGTTCTTC. The V and J genes are TRBV24-1 and TRBJ2-1; D remains ambiguous. CDR1 is KGHDR, CDR2 SFDVKD, per germline. Trimming left V 7 bases short and J 6 bases short, with 18 bases between. This CDR3 is built from 15 residues.

The CDR3 spells CASSQYGTGGHYEQYF. The DNA of the CDR3 is TGCGCCAGCAGCCAGTACGGGACAGGGGGCCACTACGAGCAGTACTTC. The gene calls are TRBV5-1 and TRBJ2-7; 12 bases align to TRBD1. This CDR3 has 16 amino acids. Trimming cost V 4 bases and J 3 bases; bases outside gene matches: 8. The germline gives CDR1 SGHRS, CDR2 YFSETQ.

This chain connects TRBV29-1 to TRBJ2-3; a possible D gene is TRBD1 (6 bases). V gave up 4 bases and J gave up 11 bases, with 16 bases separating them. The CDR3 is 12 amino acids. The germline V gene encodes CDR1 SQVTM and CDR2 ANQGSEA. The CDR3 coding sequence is TGCAGCGTTGGGGGGCCCTACAATGAGCAGTATTTT. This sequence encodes CSVGGPYNEQYF.

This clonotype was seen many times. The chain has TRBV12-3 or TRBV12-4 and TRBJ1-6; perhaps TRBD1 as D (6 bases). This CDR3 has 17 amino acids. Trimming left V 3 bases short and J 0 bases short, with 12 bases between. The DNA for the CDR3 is TGTGCCAGCAGTTTCGGACAGCAGAACTCCTATAATTCACCCCTCCACTTT. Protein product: CASSFGQQNSYNSPLHF.

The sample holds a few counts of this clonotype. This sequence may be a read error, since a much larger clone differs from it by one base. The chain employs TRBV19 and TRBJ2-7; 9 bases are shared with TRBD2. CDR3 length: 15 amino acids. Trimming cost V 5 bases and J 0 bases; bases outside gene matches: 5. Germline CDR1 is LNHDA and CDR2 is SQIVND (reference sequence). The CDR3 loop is CASSVAGALSYEQYF. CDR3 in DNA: TGTGCCAGTAGTGTAGCGGGGGCCCTCTCCTACGAGCAGTACTTC.

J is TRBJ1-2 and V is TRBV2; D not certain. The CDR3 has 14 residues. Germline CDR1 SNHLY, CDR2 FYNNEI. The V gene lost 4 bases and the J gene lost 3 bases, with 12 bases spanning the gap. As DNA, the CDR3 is TGTGCCAGCAGTGTCAGTAGCGGGGACTATGGCTACACCTTC. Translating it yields CASSVSSGDYGYTF. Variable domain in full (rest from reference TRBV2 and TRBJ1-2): EPEVTQTPSHQVTQMGQEVILRCVPISNHLYFYWYRQILGQKVEFLVSFYNNEISEKSEIFDDQFSVERPDGSNFTLKIRSTKLEDSAMYFCASSVSSGDYGYTFGSGTRLTVV.

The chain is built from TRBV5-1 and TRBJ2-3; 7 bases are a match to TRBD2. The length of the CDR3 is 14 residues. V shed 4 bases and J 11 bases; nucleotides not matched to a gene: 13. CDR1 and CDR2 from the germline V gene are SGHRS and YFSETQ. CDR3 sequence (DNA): TGCGCCAGCAGCGGGGGGGACCTGGGGAATGAGCAGTATTTT. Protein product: CASSGGDLGNEQYF.